A single count supports the clone carrying this TCR beta chain. The authors' processing: Amplified reference gene primers provided the basis for estimating nucleated cell counts. Libraries were prepared by immunoSEQ multiplex PCR; TCRdb keeps only in-frame clonotypes and omits some of them. V, J and clone size are those of that table, while D and trimming were read from the DNA. In the table there are around 130,000 clones, around 85% of which are singletons. The source of the sample is a study of blood T cell repertoires in COVID-19. For the study at large: The United States, Italy and Spain supplied acute and convalescent COVID-19 samples. The analysed material was cDNA or gDNA that came from T cells, B-cell-depleted T cells, or PBMCs.

V dropped 6 bases and J dropped 5 bases, with 12 bases sitting between them. The length of the CDR3 is 13 residues. Germline values: CDR1 MNHEY, CDR2 SMNVEV (reference sequence). This rearrangement joins TRBV27 to TRBJ2-3, with a possible D match to TRBD2 (5 bases). The sample taken for sequencing was peripheral blood. The TCR sequence derives from a man aged 60-69 years with acute or convalescent COVID-19. CDR3: CASSFGVGDTQYF. As DNA, the CDR3 is TGTGCCAGCAGCTTCGGGGTAGGAGATACGCAGTATTTT.